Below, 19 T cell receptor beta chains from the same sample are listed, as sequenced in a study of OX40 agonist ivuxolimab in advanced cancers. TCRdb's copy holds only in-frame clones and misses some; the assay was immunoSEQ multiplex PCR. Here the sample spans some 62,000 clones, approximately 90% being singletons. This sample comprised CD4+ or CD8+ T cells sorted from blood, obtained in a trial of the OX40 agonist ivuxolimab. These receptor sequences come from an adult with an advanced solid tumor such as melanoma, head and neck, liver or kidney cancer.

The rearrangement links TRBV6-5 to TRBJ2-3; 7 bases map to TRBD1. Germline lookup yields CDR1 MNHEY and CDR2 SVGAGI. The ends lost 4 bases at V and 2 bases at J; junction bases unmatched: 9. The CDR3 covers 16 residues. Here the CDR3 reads CASSSWTGKDTDTQYF. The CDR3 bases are TGTGCCAGCAGTTCCTGGACAGGAAAAGACACAGATACGCAGTATTTT.

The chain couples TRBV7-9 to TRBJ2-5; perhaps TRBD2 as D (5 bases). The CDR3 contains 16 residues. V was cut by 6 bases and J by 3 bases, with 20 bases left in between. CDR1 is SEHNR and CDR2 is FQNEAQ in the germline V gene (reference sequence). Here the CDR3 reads CASSPSPGTSKETQYF. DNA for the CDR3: TGTGCCAGCAGTCCTAGCCCAGGAACCTCAAAAGAGACCCAGTACTTC. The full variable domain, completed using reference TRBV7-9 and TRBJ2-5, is DTGVSQNPRHKITKRGQNVTFRCDPISEHNRLYWYRQTLGQGPEFLTYFQNEAQLEKSRLLSDRFSAERPKGSFSTLEIQRTEQGDSAMYLCASSPSPGTSKETQYFGPGTRLLVL.

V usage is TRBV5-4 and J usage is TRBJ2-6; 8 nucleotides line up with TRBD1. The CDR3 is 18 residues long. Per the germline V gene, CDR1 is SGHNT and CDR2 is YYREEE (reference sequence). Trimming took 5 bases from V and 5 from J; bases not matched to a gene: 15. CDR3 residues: CASRPRQGPGSRANVLTF. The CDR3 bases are TGTGCCAGCAGACCTAGACAGGGGCCCGGTTCTAGGGCCAACGTCCTGACTTTC.

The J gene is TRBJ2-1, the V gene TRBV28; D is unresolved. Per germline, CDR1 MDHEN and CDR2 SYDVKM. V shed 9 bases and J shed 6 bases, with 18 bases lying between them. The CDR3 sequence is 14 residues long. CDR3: CASKPTRWSNEQFF. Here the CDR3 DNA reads TGTGCCAGTAAACCGACCAGGTGGAGCAATGAGCAGTTCTTC. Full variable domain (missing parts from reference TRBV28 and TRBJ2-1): DVKVTQSSRYLVKRTGEKVFLECVQDMDHENMFWYRQDPGLGLRLIYFSYDVKMKEKGDIPEGYSVSREKKERFSLILESASTNQTSMYLCASKPTRWSNEQFFGPGTRLTVL.

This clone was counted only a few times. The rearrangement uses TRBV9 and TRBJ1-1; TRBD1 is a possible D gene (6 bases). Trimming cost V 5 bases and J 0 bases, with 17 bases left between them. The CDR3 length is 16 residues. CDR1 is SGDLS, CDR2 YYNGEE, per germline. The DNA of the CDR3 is TGTGCCAGCAGGTCAGGGTCCGGGGGCGTGAACACTGAAGCTTTCTTT. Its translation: CASRSGSGGVNTEAFF.

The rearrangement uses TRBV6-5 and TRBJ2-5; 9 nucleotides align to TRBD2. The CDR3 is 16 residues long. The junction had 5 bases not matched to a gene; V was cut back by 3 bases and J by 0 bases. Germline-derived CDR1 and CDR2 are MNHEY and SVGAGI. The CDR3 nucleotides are TGTGCCAGCAGTTATTGGCGGGAGGGCCACCAAGAGACCCAGTACTTC. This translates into CASSYWREGHQETQYF.

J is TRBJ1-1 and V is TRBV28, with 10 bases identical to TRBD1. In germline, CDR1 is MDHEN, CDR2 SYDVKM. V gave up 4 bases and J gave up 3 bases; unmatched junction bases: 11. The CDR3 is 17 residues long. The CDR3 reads CASSYVDRGLEDTEAFF. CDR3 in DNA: TGTGCCAGCAGTTATGTCGACAGGGGGCTAGAAGACACTGAAGCTTTCTTT.

This CDR3 is CASSQDLAYEQYF. The CDR3 bases are TGTGCCAGCAGCCAAGATCTTGCTTACGAGCAGTACTTC. The chain recombines TRBV4-2 with TRBJ2-7; unclear D gene. CDR1 and CDR2 from the germline V gene are LGHNA and YNFKEQ. Trimming left V 0 bases short and J 4 bases short, with 7 bases between. CDR3 length equals 13 residues.

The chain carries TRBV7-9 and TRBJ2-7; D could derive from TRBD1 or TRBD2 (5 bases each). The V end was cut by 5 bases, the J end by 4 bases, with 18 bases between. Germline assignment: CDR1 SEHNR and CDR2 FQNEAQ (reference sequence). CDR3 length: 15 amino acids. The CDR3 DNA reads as TGTGCCAGCAGCACCCGGGACGGGTACGCTTACGAGCAGTACTTC. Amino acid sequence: CASSTRDGYAYEQYF.

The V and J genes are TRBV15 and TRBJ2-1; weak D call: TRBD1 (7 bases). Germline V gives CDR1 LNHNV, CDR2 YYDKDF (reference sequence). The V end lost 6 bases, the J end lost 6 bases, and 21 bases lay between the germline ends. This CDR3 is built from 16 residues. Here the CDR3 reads CATRSSVLQGRNEQFF. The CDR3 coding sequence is TGTGCCACCAGATCTAGCGTCCTACAGGGGCGCAATGAGCAGTTCTTC.

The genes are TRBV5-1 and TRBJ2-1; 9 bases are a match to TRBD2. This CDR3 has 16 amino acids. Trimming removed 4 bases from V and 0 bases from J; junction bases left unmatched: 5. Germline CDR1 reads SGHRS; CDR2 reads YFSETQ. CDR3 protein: CASSQVAGVSYNEQFF. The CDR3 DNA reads TGCGCCAGCAGCCAAGTAGCGGGGGTCTCCTACAATGAGCAGTTCTTC.

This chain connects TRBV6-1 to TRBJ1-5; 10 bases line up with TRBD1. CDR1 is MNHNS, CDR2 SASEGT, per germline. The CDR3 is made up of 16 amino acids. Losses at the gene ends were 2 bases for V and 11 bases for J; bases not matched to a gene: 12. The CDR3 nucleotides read TGTGCCAGCAGTGAATTCGGGACAGGGGTGCGCGAAGCCCAGCATTTT. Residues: CASSEFGTGVREAQHF.

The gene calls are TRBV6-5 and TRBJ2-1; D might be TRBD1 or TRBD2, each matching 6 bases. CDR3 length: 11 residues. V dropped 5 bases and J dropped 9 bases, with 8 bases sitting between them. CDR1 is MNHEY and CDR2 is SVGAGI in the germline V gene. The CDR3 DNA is TGTGCCAGCAGTAGGGGGGTTGAGCAGTTCTTC. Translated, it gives CASSRGVEQFF.

CDR3 coding DNA: TGTGCCAGCAGCGTAGCGGGTGTCTCCTACAATGAGCAGTTCTTC. Translated: CASSVAGVSYNEQFF. V gene TRBV9 combines with J gene TRBJ2-1; D is uncertain. Per the germline V gene, CDR1 is SGDLS and CDR2 is YYNGEE. Deletions cut 0 bases from V and 0 bases from J, with 7 bases between. The CDR3 loop spans 15 amino acids.

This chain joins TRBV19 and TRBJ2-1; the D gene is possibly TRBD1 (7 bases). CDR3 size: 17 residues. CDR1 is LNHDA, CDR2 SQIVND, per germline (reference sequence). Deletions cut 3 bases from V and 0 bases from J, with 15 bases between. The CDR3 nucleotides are TGTGCCAGTAGTATGGACACAGGGGAGGCCTCCTACAATGAGCAGTTCTTC. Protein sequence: CASSMDTGEASYNEQFF.

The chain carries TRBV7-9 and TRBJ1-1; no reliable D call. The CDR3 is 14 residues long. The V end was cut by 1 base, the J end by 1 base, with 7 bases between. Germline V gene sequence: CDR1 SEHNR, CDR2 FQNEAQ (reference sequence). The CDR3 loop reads CASSLVAGNTEAFF. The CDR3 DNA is TGTGCCAGCAGCTTAGTTGCGGGGAACACTGAAGCTTTCTTT.

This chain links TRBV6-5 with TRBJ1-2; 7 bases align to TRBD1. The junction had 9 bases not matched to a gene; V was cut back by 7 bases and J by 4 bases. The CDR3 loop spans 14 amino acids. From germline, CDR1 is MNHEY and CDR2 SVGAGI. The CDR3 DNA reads TGTGCCAGCACCGCGAGCAGGGGGGCCTATGGCTACACCTTC. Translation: CASTASRGAYGYTF.

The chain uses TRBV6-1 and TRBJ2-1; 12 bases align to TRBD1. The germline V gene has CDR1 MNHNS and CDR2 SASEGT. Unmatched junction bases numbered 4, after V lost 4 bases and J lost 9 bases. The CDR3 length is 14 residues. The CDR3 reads CASSGDRGRSEQFF. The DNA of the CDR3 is TGTGCCAGCAGTGGGGACAGGGGGCGGAGTGAGCAGTTCTTC.

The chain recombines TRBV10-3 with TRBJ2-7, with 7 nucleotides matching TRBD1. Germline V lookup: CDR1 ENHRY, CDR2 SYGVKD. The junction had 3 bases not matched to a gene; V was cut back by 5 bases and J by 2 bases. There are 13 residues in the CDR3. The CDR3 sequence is CAISSGTAYEQYF. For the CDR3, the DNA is TGTGCCATCAGTAGTGGGACAGCCTACGAGCAGTACTTC.